The following is a T cell receptor (beta chain) sequence with its context. Its antigen remains unidentified. Profiled with immunoSEQ multiplex PCR; TCRdb holds only in-frame clones, not every one. The sample contains more than 50,000 clones, 81% of which appear only once. The data are from a study of PD-L1 blockade in urothelial cancer. Regarding the study as a whole: For durable-benefit patients, tumor-associated blood clones expanded more at 3 weeks.

This sample's time point: pretreatment peripheral blood. V dropped 5 bases and J dropped 1; count of bases not matched to a gene: 10. Looked up from germline, CDR1 is GTSNPN and CDR2 is SVGIG (reference sequence). The length of the CDR3 is 15 residues. The chain carries TRBV30 and TRBJ2-7, with 8 bases aligning to TRBD1. This receptor was obtained from a man between 65 and 80 years old with urothelial cancer. The sample in question was PBMCs, obtained around atezolizumab (anti-PD-L1) treatment. The CDR3 bases are TGTGCCTGGGGGGGGCGGACAGGGTATTCCTACGAGCAGTACTTC. Translation: CAWGGRTGYSYEQYF.